The entry below describes one T cell receptor beta chain. What it binds is not known. Through week 26, nivolumab 3 mg/kg IV was given weeks 1, 4, 7, 10, then biweekly. The sample comes from a study of ipilimumab plus nivolumab after autologous stem cell transplantation. On the study more broadly: A median of 8 nivolumab and 5 or 6 ipilimumab doses were given. The myeloma group: high-risk transplant-naive, or relapse within 3 years after first autologous transplant.

Germline V gene data show CDR1 as GTSNPN and CDR2 as SVGIG (reference sequence). V lost 0 bases to trimming and J lost 0 bases, with 11 bases between them. The length of the CDR3 is 15 residues. TCRdb keeps only in-frame clones here, not all; method: immunoSEQ multiplex PCR. The repertoire holds roughly 45,000 clones, with over 75% as singletons. General study points: TCR repertoire, Treg phenotype and gut microbiota reportedly support more study of this approach.

The genes are TRBV30 and TRBJ1-2, with TRBD1 as a possible D gene (5 bases). Specimen: PBMCs, collected in a trial of ipilimumab plus nivolumab as post-transplant consolidation. The sequence was obtained from a male donor with multiple myeloma. The DNA for the CDR3 is TGTGCCTGGAGTGTACCCCCAGGGTCTAACTATGGCTACACCTTC. Residues: CAWSVPPGSNYGYTF.